Listed here is a single TCR beta chain. No antigen is known for it. Base-call qualities are not available, and no considerably larger clone is one nucleotide away. This specimen belongs to a study of Graves' ophthalmopathy and Graves' hyperthyroidism (dated by TCRdb to the late 2010s). Broadly, across the study: Peripheral blood samples were taken at the time of initial diagnosis, before any treatment was given. The study used signatures of the TCR beta repertoire to tell Graves' ophthalmopathy apart from Graves' hyperthyroidism and to predict which patients would progress to ophthalmopathy. In total, around 140 blood samples were TCR-sequenced: 43 ophthalmopathy, some 75 hyperthyroidism and approximately 17 hyperthyroidism-to-ophthalmopathy patients. To explore V-J signatures that distinguish ophthalmopathy from hyperthyroidism, a discovery set of 100 patients was enrolled, made up of 40 to 45 with ophthalmopathy and 57 with stable hyperthyroidism. An independent validation cohort comprised 18 hyperthyroidism patients and over 15 patients who later progressed from hyperthyroidism to ophthalmopathy. In roughly 6 hyperthyroidism patients, the T-cell repertoires found in thyroid tissue were compared with those found in blood. Following sample collection, hyperthyroidism patients were given methimazole at a starting dose of 30 mg daily, and ophthalmopathy patients were given high-dose intravenous methylprednisolone. The 100 discovery patients were randomly split 7:3 into training and test sets. What the authors observed across the whole study: Among expanded thyroid clonotypes with frequency above 0.001, most also showed up in blood, which suggests that blood repertoires may reflect the thyroid immune response. No statistical method was used to predetermine the sample size, and group allocation was not hidden from the investigators. In cross-validation, the 13-signature model distinguished ophthalmopathy from stable hyperthyroidism with 87.88% sensitivity and roughly 81% specificity, while in the test set the corresponding values were about 80% and 75%. In validation, the model predicted ophthalmopathy progression with 55% to 71% sensitivity and around 72% specificity; 12 predicted patients were CT-confirmed with GO in a median of about 6.2 months.

Clipping removes 1 base from V and 10 bases from J, with 5 as the unmatched junction base count. Spanning cysteine to phenylalanine, the CDR3 consists of 13 amino acids. Solely the CDR3 DNA is kept, with 39 bases framed from the first base. The germline V gene provides CDR1 MDHEN and CDR2 SYDVKM. TCR beta CDR3 regions were amplified from RNA transcripts for repertoire sequencing. The first round of RT-PCR was done with HTBI primers and the Qiagen OneStep RT-PCR kit, and was followed by a second round of multiplex PCR, then size selection and purification. The libraries underwent paired-end sequencing with 100 bp reads on an Illumina HiSeq2000. The original methods were these. Reads were processed with SOAPnuke, discarding reads with adapters, uncalled bases, mean Phred below 15, or no exact constant-primer or identifier match. COPE v1.2.5 was used to merge the high-quality paired reads. Clonotypes were defined as unique nucleotide sequences and were aligned to IMGT TRB V, D and J references using MiTCR v1.1. The analysis was limited to V-J combinations with a frequency above 0.0001, which together covered approximately 99% of the repertoires. A TCR clonal expansion and chaos score per V-J combination was defined as the ratio of F50 clonal expansion to chaos observed in the TCRdist matrix. Welch's t-statistics and random forest were used to narrow the features down to approximately twelve V-J combinations, which were then fed into a naive Bayes classifier. The Morisita-Horn index was used to measure how similar the thyroid and blood repertoires were. TCRdb reran the public reads through fastp at Q25 and MiXCR, keeping productive beta chains. Entries that share a CDR3 protein sequence are merged under the most common genes and DNA. These V and J calls originate from TCRdb's pipeline instead of the authors' own analysis. This sample lists hundreds of thousands of distinct CDR3 sequences; 20% to 25% were detected once. The biggest ten clones account for more than 2.5% of the sample.

Hyperthyroidism was considered stable if no progression to ophthalmopathy occurred within 18 months of follow-up. The hyperthyroidism patients were 18 to 65 years old and newly diagnosed, with a disease duration of less than 2 months. Patients were excluded if they had other autoimmune diseases, uncontrolled infections, pregnancy or lactation. Clinical symptoms, serum thyroxine, TRAb, thyroid ultrasound and orbital computed tomography formed the basis of the diagnosis. PBMCs were isolated from around 10 ml of fresh peripheral blood by Ficoll-Paque density gradient centrifugation. Total RNA was extracted with Trizol reagent and quality-checked on an Agilent 2100 Bioanalyzer.

This sequence was found in a woman younger than 30 with stable Graves' hyperthyroidism. Donor details come from another sample of the same person, matched by shared clones. Recombination linked TRBV28 to TRBJ1-1; 8 bases in between match TRBD1. Sequencing was done on a sample of peripheral blood. The DNA sequence is given as TGTGCCAGCAGTTTATCCCAGGGGGCCGGAGCTTTCTTT. This gives the protein CASSLSQGAGAFF.